The present T cell receptor beta chain was sequenced within a study of PD-1 blockade in classical Hodgkin lymphoma. Findings of the study overall: Repertoire differences lack defined causes, possibly disease activity or prior therapy. Reports indicated that newly diagnosed patients had lower baseline TCR diversity than healthy donors did.

A word on this clone: The antigen remains undetermined.

Patients all relapsed after autologous stem cell transplantation, and there was variation in brentuximab vedotin exposure. The CDR3 is 17 residues long. The V segment lost 4 bases and the J segment 2 bases; nucleotides outside the gene matches: 10. CDR1 and CDR2 (germline): GTSNPN, SVGIG (reference sequence). Measured with immunoSEQ multiplex PCR; TCRdb has only the in-frame clones, and not every one. This sample has about 85,000 clones, with 85% to 95% found just once. The sequence was collected from a human donor with classical Hodgkin lymphoma. Sequenced here: peripheral blood mononuclear cells (PBMCs), sampled before the second cycle of nivolumab. The V and J genes are TRBV30 and TRBJ2-2; 10 nucleotides match TRBD1. CDR3 bases: TGTGCCTGGACCCGCCCGACAGGGGGCCGTAACACCGGGGAGCTGTTTTTT. Protein product: CAWTRPTGGRNTGELFF.